The 12 T cell receptor beta chains listed next were all sequenced from one sample in a study of blood T cell repertoires in COVID-19. Libraries were prepared by immunoSEQ multiplex PCR; TCRdb keeps only in-frame clonotypes and omits some of them. The profile shows just over 300,000 clones, 89% of them singletons. The sample consisted of PBMCs or T cells enriched from blood (not recorded which). These receptors were collected from a woman aged 35 to 49 who had recovered from COVID-19.

The CDR3 nucleotides are TGCGCCAGCAGCTCCTACGGCTTTAGGGGGTCGAACGAGCAGTACTTC. It specifies CASSSYGFRGSNEQYF. The V call is TRBV5-1, the J call TRBJ2-7, with D perhaps matching TRBD1 (6 bases). Germline CDR1 and CDR2: SGHRS and YFSETQ. V shed 3 bases and J shed 5 bases, with 21 bases lying between them. The CDR3 is 16 amino acids.

This rearrangement joins TRBV18 to TRBJ1-4; D is uncertain. CDR3 length equals 16 residues. Germline V gives CDR1 KGHSH, CDR2 LQKENI. The V end was cut by 2 bases, the J end by 3 bases, with 13 bases between. As DNA, the CDR3 is TGTGCCAGCTCACCAGAGAACTATTCCCCTAATGAAAAACTGTTTTTT. Translating gives CASSPENYSPNEKLFF. Complete variable domain (other parts from reference TRBV18 and TRBJ1-4): NAGVMQNPRHLVRRRGQEARLRCSPMKGHSHVYWYRQLPEEGLKFMVYLQKENIIDESGMPKERFSAEFPKEGPSILRIQQVVRGDSAAYFCASSPENYSPNEKLFFGSGTQLSVL.

The genes are TRBV6-2 or TRBV6-3 and TRBJ2-5, with D maybe TRBD2 (7 bases). Germline assignment: CDR1 MNHEY and CDR2 SVGEGT. V was cut by 0 bases and J by 4 bases, with 15 bases left in between. The CDR3 contains 16 residues. For the CDR3, the DNA is TGTGCCAGCAGTTACTCGATAGGGGGGGCCGGAGAGACCCAGTACTTC. Its protein product is CASSYSIGGAGETQYF.

V gene TRBV20-1 combines with J gene TRBJ1-3; a possible D gene is TRBD1 (5 bases). Trimming shortened V by 3 bases and J by 0 bases, and 9 bases separated the two germline ends. This CDR3 is 14 amino acids long. Germline V gene data show CDR1 as DFQATT and CDR2 as SNEGSKA (reference sequence). The CDR3 spells CSASWGVSGNTIYF. Written as DNA, the CDR3 is TGCAGTGCTAGTTGGGGGGTCTCTGGAAACACCATATATTTT.

The rearrangement uses TRBV3-1 (or the pseudogene TRBV3-2) and TRBJ2-1, with D tentatively TRBD2 (6 bases). The V end was cut by 1 base, the J end by 0 bases, with 13 bases between. The CDR3 is 17 amino acids. Looked up from germline, CDR1 is LGHDT and CDR2 is YNNKEL (reference sequence). Here the CDR3 reads CASSQVGGRSSYNEQFF. CDR3 sequence (DNA): TGTGCCAGCAGCCAAGTGGGAGGCAGGAGCTCCTACAATGAGCAGTTCTTC.

The count of this clone is one. The V and J genes are TRBV15 and TRBJ1-2; D gene unclear. This CDR3 spans 16 amino acids. V lost 0 bases, J lost 8 bases, and 19 bases lay in between. In germline, CDR1 is LNHNV, CDR2 YYDKDF (reference sequence). This chain's CDR3 is CATSRDLSTGIGGYTF. Written as DNA, the CDR3 is TGTGCCACCAGCAGAGATCTTAGCACCGGGATAGGCGGCTACACCTTC.

The chain recombines TRBV9 with TRBJ1-2, with TRBD1 identical over 9 bases. V lost 3 bases, J lost 4 bases, and 1 base stayed unmatched. The germline V gene has CDR1 SGDLS and CDR2 YYNGEE. The CDR3 is made up of 13 amino acids. The CDR3 loop is CASSGGQGYGYTF. As DNA, the CDR3 is TGTGCCAGCAGCGGGGGACAGGGCTATGGCTACACCTTC.

The V and J genes are TRBV11-2 and TRBJ2-5, with 9 bases lining up with TRBD1. CDR1 is SGHAT, CDR2 FQNNGV, per germline. The CDR3 spans 17 residues. V dropped 1 base and J dropped 4; count of bases not matched to a gene: 10. CDR3 amino acids: CASSLVPPGQGLETQYF. CDR3 coding DNA: TGTGCCAGCAGCTTAGTGCCCCCGGGACAGGGTCTAGAGACCCAGTACTTC.

V is TRBV5-1 and J is TRBJ2-7, with 7 bases lining up with TRBD1. This CDR3 is built from 13 residues. Unmatched junction bases numbered 4, after V lost 2 bases and J lost 5 bases. Germline lookup yields CDR1 SGHRS and CDR2 YFSETQ. For the CDR3, the DNA is TGCGCCAGCAGCTTCGAGGGGGCCGACGAGCAGTACTTC. Its protein is CASSFEGADEQYF. Complete variable domain (other parts from reference TRBV5-1 and TRBJ2-7): KAGVTQTPRYLIKTRGQQVTLSCSPISGHRSVSWYQQTPGQGLQFLFEYFSETQRNKGNFPGRFSGRQFSNSRSEMNVSTLELGDSALYLCASSFEGADEQYFGPGTRLTVT.

The CDR3 region is CASSIGTVGETQYF. The CDR3 nucleotides read TGTGCCAGCAGTATAGGAACAGTTGGAGAGACCCAGTACTTC. This chain joins TRBV6-5 and TRBJ2-5; no clear D gene. The germline V gene has CDR1 MNHEY and CDR2 SVGAGI. Between the trimmed V and J ends, which lost 5 bases and 4 bases, there was a span of 14 bases. CDR3 length equals 14 residues.

V and J are TRBV18 and TRBJ1-2; D remains ambiguous. CDR3 length: 17 amino acids. V was trimmed by 5 bases and J by 0 bases, leaving 19 bases between them. From germline, CDR1 is KGHSH and CDR2 LQKENI. CDR3 protein: CASSLQETLGTNYGYTF. The CDR3, as DNA: TGTGCCAGCTCATTACAAGAGACCCTCGGGACTAACTATGGCTACACCTTC.

The genes are TRBV6-2 or TRBV6-3 and TRBJ2-1; D gene unclear. Trimming cost V 0 bases and J 6 bases, with 12 bases left between them. This CDR3 comprises 15 residues. Germline V gene sequence: CDR1 MNHEY, CDR2 SVGEGT. The CDR3 coding sequence is TGTGCCAGCAGTTACTCGGATAGAGGCCCCAATGAGCAGTTCTTC. Protein sequence: CASSYSDRGPNEQFF.